What follows are 14 T cell receptor beta chains derived from one specimen sequenced in a study of immune cell composition in non-small cell lung cancer. The protocol was immunoSEQ multiplex PCR, while the TCRdb copy is restricted to in-frame clones and leaves out a portion. Altogether several thousand clones are present, about 80% being singletons, with the ten largest covering 13%. Normal lung was sampled as far from the tumour as possible, at least 3 cm. Sequencing was carried out using non-adjacent lung tissue. All receptors come from a human donor with non-small cell lung cancer.

This clone was seen a few times. The V gene is TRBV7-8, the J gene TRBJ1-2, with 11 bases matching TRBD1. The CDR3 consists of 15 residues. The germline V gene encodes CDR1 SGHVS and CDR2 FQNEAQ. The junction had 6 bases not matched to a gene; V was cut back by 5 bases and J by 4 bases. For the CDR3, the DNA is TGTGCCAGCAGCCGCGGACAGGGGGCCTTCTATGGCTACACCTTC. This codes for CASSRGQGAFYGYTF. The full variable domain, with the rest looked up from reference TRBV7-8 and TRBJ1-2, is GAGVSQSPRYKVAKRGQDVALRCDPISGHVSLFWYQQALGQGPEFLTYFQNEAQLDKSGLPSDRFFAERPEGSVSTLKIQRTQQEDSAVYLCASSRGQGAFYGYTFGSGTRLTVV.

This chain connects TRBV7-6 to TRBJ1-3; possible D gene TRBD1, 5 bases. CDR3 length: 19 amino acids. With 0 bases removed from V and 0 bases from J, the gap between germline ends came to 18 bases. Germline V gene sequence: CDR1 SGHVS, CDR2 FNYEAQ. The CDR3 spells CASSLASRVVGTSGNTIYF. The CDR3 bases are TGTGCCAGCAGCTTAGCTTCACGTGTGGTGGGGACCTCTGGAAACACCATATATTTT.

In its sample, this clone was seen once. The chain recombines TRBV28 with TRBJ1-2; possible D gene TRBD1, 5 bases. Trimming shortened V by 10 bases and J by 1 base, and 13 bases separated the two germline ends. CDR1 and CDR2 from the germline V gene are MDHEN and SYDVKM. The CDR3 contains 13 residues. In DNA, the CDR3 is TGTGCCACCCCGGGGGGGAATAACTATGGCTACACCTTC. It translates to CATPGGNNYGYTF.

The J gene is TRBJ1-1, the V gene TRBV6-5, with 7 bases aligning to TRBD1. The CDR3 sequence is 13 residues long. The junction had 4 bases not matched to a gene; V was cut back by 5 bases and J by 4 bases. Germline loops: CDR1 MNHEY, CDR2 SVGAGI. As DNA, the CDR3 is TGTGCCAGCAGTGCCGACAGGGCCACTGAAGCTTTCTTT. This translates into CASSADRATEAFF.

DNA of the CDR3: TGTGCCATCAGTGCCGGGACCCGGGTTTACGAGCAGTACTTC. Protein product: CAISAGTRVYEQYF. The chain links TRBV10-3 to TRBJ2-7; D assignment may be TRBD1 or TRBD2 (5 bases each). Germline V gives CDR1 ENHRY, CDR2 SYGVKD. The CDR3 is 14 residues long. Between the trimmed V and J ends, which lost 4 bases and 4 bases, there was a span of 14 bases.

V gene TRBV29-1 combines with J gene TRBJ2-7; 7 bases fit TRBD2. The V segment lost 4 bases and the J segment 3 bases; nucleotides outside the gene matches: 3. Germline-derived CDR1 and CDR2 are SQVTM and ANQGSEA. This CDR3 region has 12 residues. The CDR3 here is CSVVAGRYEQYF. CDR3 DNA: TGCAGCGTTGTAGCGGGTCGCTACGAGCAGTACTTC.

The rearrangement links TRBV27 to TRBJ2-3, with D possibly being TRBD2 (6 bases). The CDR3 extends over 18 amino acids. V was shortened by 9 bases and J by 1 base, with 26 bases between the two germline ends. Germline lookup yields CDR1 MNHEY and CDR2 SMNVEV (reference sequence). The CDR3 DNA sequence: TGTGCCAGGGGGGGAAGTTCTGGCCCCGGAAACCGCACAGATACGCAGTATTTT. Protein: CARGGSSGPGNRTDTQYF.

The chain combines TRBV6-6 with TRBJ1-1; no clear D. This CDR3 region has 11 residues. The germline CDR1 and CDR2 sequences are MNHNY and SVGAGI (reference sequence). Trimming stripped 2 bases from V and 6 bases from J, with 4 bases between. In DNA, the CDR3 is TGTGCCAGCAGTTACAAGTCTGAAGCTTTCTTT. Protein sequence: CASSYKSEAFF.

CDR3: CASSPGQEYYNEQFF. The CDR3 nucleotides read TGTGCCAGCAGCCCGGGACAGGAGTACTACAATGAGCAGTTCTTC. V and J are TRBV9 and TRBJ2-1; TRBD1 agrees at 8 bases. CDR3 length: 15 amino acids. The J segment lost 3 bases and the V segment lost 4 bases, leaving 6 bases of the junction unmatched. Germline V CDR1 and CDR2: SGDLS, YYNGEE.

This clone was seen more than once but under ten times. V is TRBV6-5 and J is TRBJ2-1, with no clear D. The CDR3 covers 16 residues. Germline lookup yields CDR1 MNHEY and CDR2 SVGAGI. V lost 0 bases to trimming and J lost 0 bases, with 9 bases between them. CDR3 DNA: TGTGCCAGCAGTTACTCTGGCGGCCCCTCCTACAATGAGCAGTTCTTC. Translating gives CASSYSGGPSYNEQFF.

J is TRBJ2-7 and V is TRBV2; D call uncertain. The CDR3 length is 11 residues. CDR1 is SNHLY, CDR2 FYNNEI, per germline. V lost 4 bases and J 4 bases, leaving 5 bases between the germline ends. The CDR3 sequence is CASSVKYEQYF. As DNA, the CDR3 is TGTGCCAGCAGTGTTAAGTACGAGCAGTACTTC.

The rearrangement joins TRBV28 to TRBJ2-7, with D hard to call. CDR1 and CDR2 from the germline V gene are MDHEN and SYDVKM. The V gene lost 2 bases and the J gene lost 2 bases, with 7 bases spanning the gap. The CDR3 loop spans 13 amino acids. CDR3: CASSLEQTYEQYF. The CDR3, as DNA: TGTGCCAGCAGTTTAGAACAGACCTACGAGCAGTACTTC.

This chain joins TRBV27 and TRBJ2-5; D is possibly TRBD2 (7 bases). Trimming left V 3 bases short and J 5 bases short, with 16 bases between. Germline V gives CDR1 MNHEY, CDR2 SMNVEV (reference sequence). CDR3 length: 15 amino acids. This CDR3 is CASSFEGGPRETQYF. For the CDR3, the DNA is TGTGCCAGCAGTTTTGAGGGGGGGCCCCGGGAGACCCAGTACTTC.

The chain recombines TRBV5-6 with TRBJ2-3, with D tentatively TRBD1 (5 bases). Deletions cut 3 bases from V and 3 bases from J, with 17 bases between. The V gene's germline CDR1 is SGHDT and CDR2 YYEEEE. This CDR3 contains 16 residues. This CDR3 is CASSWAGSLWTDTQYF. The CDR3 coding sequence is TGTGCCAGCAGCTGGGCAGGGTCGCTATGGACAGATACGCAGTATTTT.